Sequencing of this T cell receptor (beta chain) was carried out in a study of a mutant IDH1 vaccine in newly diagnosed glioma. Study as a whole: The treated population exhibited a male proportion of roughly 60%, a female proportion of 37.5%, and a mean age of about 40 years. Before enrollment, patients got radiotherapy alone, temozolomide alone, or mostly the combination. Findings of the study overall: Immune responses arising from the vaccine appeared in around 92% of patients.

As for this clone: The antigen is unknown.

Sequenced by immunoSEQ multiplex PCR; TCRdb stores in-frame clones only, minus some. The sample contains around 63,000 clones, about 90% of which appear only once. Time point specified: baseline, week 1 (first vaccination visit). Treatment reported: pre-vaccination baseline after standard-of-care therapy. New IDH1-mutant, ATRX-lost WHO grade 3 or 4 astrocytomas occurred in donors. Germline V gives CDR1 SGHAT, CDR2 FQNNGV. The CDR3 is 15 amino acids. The V gene lost 1 base and the J gene lost 1 base, with 5 bases spanning the gap. J is TRBJ2-6 and V is TRBV11-2; D gene unclear. The clonotype comes from a man over 45 with glioma. The specimen comprised PBMCs, sampled from a glioma patient treated with radiotherapy, temozolomide or both. The CDR3 sequence is CASSLVLSGANVLTF. CDR3 DNA: TGTGCCAGCAGCTTAGTTCTTTCTGGGGCCAACGTCCTGACTTTC.